This T cell receptor beta chain appears in the sequencing data of a study of CD8 T cells in ankylosing spondylitis. Study-wide results and limits: Made up of about eight highly homologous variants, a TCR beta motif appeared characteristic of ankylosing spondylitis blood.

A note on this clonotype: Its antigen remains unknown.

The authors made TCR beta libraries by quantitative 5'-RACE with molecular barcodes. MiXCR, run by TCRdb on the 5' RACE reads, gives a single entry per CDR3 protein. The table shows roughly 700,000 distinct CDR3 sequences, with 15% to 20% occurring only once. The length of the CDR3 is 15 residues. The germline V gene encodes CDR1 SGDLS and CDR2 YYNGEE. V lost 1 base to trimming and J lost 6 bases, with 14 bases between them. The V and J genes are TRBV9 and TRBJ2-1; the D is unclear. This receptor was identified in a male donor with ankylosing spondylitis. Sequencing input: blood, either unsorted or a sorted T cell fraction (not recorded which). CDR3 DNA: TGTGCCAGCAGCGTACGGGCCCACACCCGCAATGAGCAGTTCTTC. This sequence encodes CASSVRAHTRNEQFF.